These T cell receptor beta chains were read from a single sample in a study of blood T cell repertoires in COVID-19. Sequencing used immunoSEQ multiplex PCR; TCRdb keeps in-frame clones, though not all of them. The sample has about 150,000 clones; approximately 84% are singletons. The material sequenced was PBMCs or T cells enriched from blood (not recorded which). Every receptor here comes from a woman in her fifties or sixties with acute COVID-19. Each CDR3 is given with its conserved first and last residue. The order of the fields is J gene, V gene, clone size, D gene, CDR3 DNA, CDR3 protein. A D gene is named only where the DNA matches it firmly. Clone size, where shown, is once, few, many, or a class for clones that have expanded.

TRBJ1-3 | TRBV14 | once | TRBD1 | TGTGCCAGCAGCCAAGCCCTCCCGACAGGGGCTGGAAACACCATATATTTT | CASSQALPTGAGNTIYF
TRBJ2-7 | TRBV15 | - | - | TGTGCCACCAGCAGAGATTGGACTAACTACGAGCAGTACTTC | CATSRDWTNYEQYF
TRBJ2-7 | TRBV28 | - | - | TGTGCCAGCAGGGGGTTTTATGGACTCAGCTCCTACGAGCAGTACTTC | CASRGFYGLSSYEQYF
TRBJ2-3 | TRBV5-8 | - | TRBD2 | TGTGCCAGCCTCCCCCTCATAGCGGGAGGGTTCACAGATACGCAGTATTTT | CASLPLIAGGFTDTQYF
TRBJ1-2 | TRBV7-8 | - | TRBD1 | TGTGCCAGCAGCTATGAGACAGGGCGGGATGGCTACACCTTC | CASSYETGRDGYTF
TRBJ2-7 | TRBV11-2 | few | TRBD1 | TGTGCCAGCAGCTTCGGGACAGGGCTTTACGAGCAGTACTTC | CASSFGTGLYEQYF
TRBJ2-3 | TRBV5-5 | - | - | TGTGCCAGCAGCTTCGGGGGTAGCACAGATACGCAGTATTTT | CASSFGGSTDTQYF
TRBJ2-1 | TRBV25-1 | - | TRBD2 | TGTGCCAGCAGTGATAGCGGGAGGCGCAATGAGCAGTTCTTC | CASSDSGRRNEQFF
TRBJ2-7 | TRBV28 | few | TRBD2 | TGTGCCAGCACGACTAGCGGGAGATACGAGCAGTACTTC | CASTTSGRYEQYF
TRBJ1-1 | TRBV6-1 | few | - | TGTGCCAGCAGTGAATCCCCGAGGGTGACTGAAGCTTTCTTT | CASSESPRVTEAFF
TRBJ1-4 | TRBV19 | - | - | TGTGCCAGTAGTGGTATGGTAACAGAGCGGGAAAAACTGTTTTTT | CASSGMVTEREKLFF
TRBJ2-1 | TRBV15 | once | - | TGTGCCACAGCCCGGAGGGACGAGCAGTTCTTC | CATARRDEQFF
TRBJ1-5 | TRBV30 | - | - | TGTGCCTGGAGTATGGATATGGGGCACCCCGATAAGGCCCAGCATTTT | CAWSMDMGHPDKAQHF
TRBJ2-5 | TRBV5-1 | - | - | TGCGCCAGCAGCGTTAGAACCGGGAGCCCCGAGGAGACCCAGTACTTC | CASSVRTGSPEETQYF
TRBJ2-7 | TRBV6-4 | - | TRBD1 | TGTGCCAGCAGTGATAAGCCGGGACAGGGCGAGCAGTACTTC | CASSDKPGQGEQYF
TRBJ2-5 | TRBV18 | - | - | TGTGCCAGCTCACCGCGGGCCGGGAGAGAGACCCAGTACTTC | CASSPRAGRETQYF
TRBJ1-4 | TRBV5-5 | - | - | TGTGCCAGCACCCCAGTGGGGGGAGCGGGGGAAAAACTGTTTTTT | CASTPVGGAGEKLFF
TRBJ2-1 | TRBV18 | - | TRBD2 | TGTGCCAGCTCACCCGGACTAGCGGGAAAGAATGAGCAGTTCTTC | CASSPGLAGKNEQFF
TRBJ1-3 | TRBV5-4 | - | - | TGTGCCAGCAGCTTGGGGACAGAGAGGAACACCATATATTTT | CASSLGTERNTIYF
TRBJ2-3 | TRBV4-1 | few | TRBD2 | TGCGCCAGCAGCCAAGATTGGGCTCCGGGACTAGCGGGAGGGGGGGGCACAGATACGCAGTATTTT | CASSQDWAPGLAGGGGTDTQYF
TRBJ2-6 | TRBV4-3 | few | - | TGCGCCAGCAGCGCAGGGGTAGGGGCCAACGTCCTGACTTTC | CASSAGVGANVLTF
TRBJ2-7 | TRBV29-1 | - | - | TGCAGCGTTGCTACCCAGGAGGAATCCTACGAGCAGTACTTC | CSVATQEESYEQYF
TRBJ1-5 | TRBV19 | once | TRBD1 | TGTGCCAGTAGTGACCACAGGGGTGGAAATCAGCCCCAGCATTTT | CASSDHRGGNQPQHF
TRBJ2-5 | TRBV6-1 | - | - | TGTGCCAGCAGTGAAGGCATCAGGGAATTTCAGGAGACCCAGTACTTC | CASSEGIREFQETQYF
TRBJ2-1 | TRBV7-8 | - | TRBD2 | TGTGCCAGCACCAAGACTAGCGGGAGGATCGATGAGCAGTTCTTC | CASTKTSGRIDEQFF
TRBJ2-7 | TRBV5-1 | - | - | TGCGCCAGCAGATCGGAGCCCAGCTCCTACGAGCAGTACTTC | CASRSEPSSYEQYF
TRBJ1-1 | TRBV7-9 | - | - | TGTGCCAGCAGCTCCGATGGGAGGAACACTGAAGCTTTCTTT | CASSSDGRNTEAFF
TRBJ2-2 | TRBV4-1 | - | - | TGCGCCAGCAGCAGACAGGCGGGCGGGGAGCTGTTTTTT | CASSRQAGGELFF
TRBJ2-6 | TRBV6-5 | - | TRBD2 | TGTGCCAGCACGGGGGGAAACTCTGGGGCCAACGTCCTGACTTTC | CASTGGNSGANVLTF
TRBJ2-7 | TRBV18 | - | - | TGTGCCAGCTCACCCGCGACAGGTGGCAACGAGCAGTACTTC | CASSPATGGNEQYF
TRBJ2-1 | TRBV11-2 | - | TRBD2 | TGTGCCAGCAGCCTGGGACTAGCGGGAGGGGGCAACAATGAGCAGTTCTTC | CASSLGLAGGGNNEQFF
TRBJ2-1 | TRBV11-1 | - | TRBD2 | TGTGCCAGCAGTAAGGGACTAGCGGGGACCAATGAGCAGTTCTTC | CASSKGLAGTNEQFF
TRBJ1-4 | TRBV4-1 | - | TRBD1 | TGCGCCAGCAGCCATTGGACAGGGAGTAATGAAAAACTGTTTTTT | CASSHWTGSNEKLFF
TRBJ1-2 | TRBV5-1 | - | - | TGCGCCAGCAGCCTAGACCCGACGGGGAACTATGGCTACACCTTC | CASSLDPTGNYGYTF
TRBJ2-3 | TRBV5-5 | - | TRBD1 | TGTGCCAGCAGCTCGGGACAGACCACCCATGGCACAGATACGCAGTATTTT | CASSSGQTTHGTDTQYF
TRBJ1-1 | TRBV29-1 | - | TRBD1 | TGCAGCGTTGGCAGGGGACAGGGGGCTATTGGAGGAGCTTTCTTT | CSVGRGQGAIGGAFF
TRBJ2-1 | TRBV28 | - | - | TGTGCCAGCATCAACCGTTTGGGAGTCTCCTACAATGAGCAGTTCTTC | CASINRLGVSYNEQFF
TRBJ1-4 | TRBV6-2/TRBV6-3 | few | TRBD1 | TGTGCCAGCAGTTACGTCTTGACAGGGGATAATGAAAAACTGTTTTTT | CASSYVLTGDNEKLFF
TRBJ2-3 | TRBV18 | - | - | TGTGCCAGCTCACCCCCGGGGACGCAGTATTTT | CASSPPGTQYF
TRBJ1-4 | TRBV6-5 | - | - | TGTGCCAGCACCGAGGGCCACTCGGGGGTCGAAAAACTGTTTTTT | CASTEGHSGVEKLFF
TRBJ2-7 | TRBV7-9 | - | - | TGTGCCAGCAGCTTAGAAGTGGGCTTGAGCTCCTACGAGCAGTACTTC | CASSLEVGLSSYEQYF
TRBJ2-3 | TRBV7-9 | - | - | TGTGCCAGCAGCCCCCCCGTCGAGGCGGCAGATACGCAGTATTTT | CASSPPVEAADTQYF
TRBJ2-1 | TRBV5-1 | - | TRBD2 | TGCGCCAGCAGCGGACCGACTAGCGGGAGTCTGTATGAGCAGTTCTTC | CASSGPTSGSLYEQFF
TRBJ2-7 | TRBV10-3 | - | TRBD2 | TGTGCCATCAGTGATGGGCGGGAGGTTGGGCAGTACTTC | CAISDGREVGQYF
TRBJ1-4 | TRBV2 | - | TRBD1 | TGTGCCAGCAGTGAAGAGGGGGCGACTAATGAAAAACTGTTTTTT | CASSEEGATNEKLFF
TRBJ1-1 | TRBV30 | - | - | TGTGCCTGGAGAGATGACAGGAACACTGAAGCTTTCTTT | CAWRDDRNTEAFF
TRBJ2-7 | TRBV14 | once | - | TGTGCCAGCAGCCAAGTACGGGCCTACGAGCAGTACTTC | CASSQVRAYEQYF
TRBJ2-3 | TRBV24-1 | - | - | TGTGCCACCAGTGCCTCAGGGGCGGGAGTGGCAGATACGCAGTATTTT | CATSASGAGVADTQYF
TRBJ2-1 | TRBV11-1 | - | TRBD2 | TGTGCCAGCAGCCCACGCCTAGCGGTGAATGAGCAGTTCTTC | CASSPRLAVNEQFF
TRBJ2-5 | TRBV3-1/TRBV3-2 | - | TRBD2 | TGTGCCAGCAGCCTCATAGCGGGAACAGGGGAGACCCAGTACTTC | CASSLIAGTGETQYF
TRBJ1-2 | TRBV7-2 | few | - | TGTGCCAGCAGCTCCTTTGGGGGCTTAGCTAACTATGGCTACACCTTC | CASSSFGGLANYGYTF
TRBJ1-4 | TRBV12-3/TRBV12-4 | - | - | TGTGCCAGCAGAGGGGCTGGTGAAAAACTGTTTTTT | CASRGAGEKLFF
TRBJ2-1 | TRBV12-3/TRBV12-4 | - | - | TGTGCCAGCAGCCTACTAAACAATGAGCAGTTCTTC | CASSLLNNEQFF
TRBJ2-6 | TRBV5-1 | - | - | TGCGCCAGCAGCGCGGACTGGGTCGGAAGTGGGGCCAACGTCCTGACTTTC | CASSADWVGSGANVLTF
TRBJ2-2 | TRBV7-9 | - | TRBD2 | TGTGCCAGCAGTAGCTTTAGCGGGAGGGTCGGCACCGGGGAGCTGTTTTTT | CASSSFSGRVGTGELFF
TRBJ2-7 | TRBV2 | - | TRBD2 | TGTGCCAGCAGTGCCACTAGCGGGAGGCGGTGGGAGCAGTACTTC | CASSATSGRRWEQYF
TRBJ2-7 | TRBV2 | - | - | TGTGCCAGCAGGGACATAGCCTACGAGCAGTACTTC | CASRDIAYEQYF